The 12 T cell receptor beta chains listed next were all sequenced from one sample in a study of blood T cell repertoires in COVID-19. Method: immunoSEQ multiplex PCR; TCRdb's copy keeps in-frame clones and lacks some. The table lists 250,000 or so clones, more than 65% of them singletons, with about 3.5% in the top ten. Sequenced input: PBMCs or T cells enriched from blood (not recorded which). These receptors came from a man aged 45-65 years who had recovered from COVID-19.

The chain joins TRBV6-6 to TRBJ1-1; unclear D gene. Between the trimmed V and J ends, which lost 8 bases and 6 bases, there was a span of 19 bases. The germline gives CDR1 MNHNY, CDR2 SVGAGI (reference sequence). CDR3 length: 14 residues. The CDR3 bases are TGTGCCAGCTCCCCCCGGGGTCCTGGGTCTGAAGCTTTCTTT. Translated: CASSPRGPGSEAFF.

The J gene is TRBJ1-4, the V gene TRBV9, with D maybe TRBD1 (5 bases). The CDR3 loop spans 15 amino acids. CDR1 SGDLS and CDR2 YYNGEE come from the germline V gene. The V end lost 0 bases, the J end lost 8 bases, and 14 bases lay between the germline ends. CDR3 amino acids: CASSVEGRDGEKLFF. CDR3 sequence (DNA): TGTGCCAGCAGCGTAGAGGGCAGGGATGGCGAAAAACTGTTTTTT.

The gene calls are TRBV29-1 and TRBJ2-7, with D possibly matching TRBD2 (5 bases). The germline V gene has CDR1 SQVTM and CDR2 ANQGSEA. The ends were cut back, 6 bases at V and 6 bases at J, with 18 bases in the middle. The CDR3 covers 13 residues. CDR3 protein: CSVLVGGMGEQYF. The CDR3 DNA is TGCAGCGTACTCGTAGGAGGAATGGGCGAGCAGTACTTC.

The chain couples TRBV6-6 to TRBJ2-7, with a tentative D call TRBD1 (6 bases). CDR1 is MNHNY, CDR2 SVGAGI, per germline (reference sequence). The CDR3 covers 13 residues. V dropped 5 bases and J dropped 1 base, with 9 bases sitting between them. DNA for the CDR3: TGTGCCAGCAGTATTGACAGGTCCTACGAGCAGTACTTC. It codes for CASSIDRSYEQYF.

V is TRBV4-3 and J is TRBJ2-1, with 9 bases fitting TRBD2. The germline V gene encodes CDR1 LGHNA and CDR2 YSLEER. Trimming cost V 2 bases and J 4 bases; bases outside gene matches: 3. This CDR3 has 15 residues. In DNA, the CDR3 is TGCGCCAGCAGCCAACGACTAGCGGAGTACAATGAGCAGTTCTTC. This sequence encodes CASSQRLAEYNEQFF.

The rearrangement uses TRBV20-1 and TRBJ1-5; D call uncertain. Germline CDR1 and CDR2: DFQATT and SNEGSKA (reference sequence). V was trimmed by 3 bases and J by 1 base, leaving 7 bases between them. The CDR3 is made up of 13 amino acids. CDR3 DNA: TGCAGTGCTAGTATAGAGAGCAATCAGCCCCAGCATTTT. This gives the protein CSASIESNQPQHF.

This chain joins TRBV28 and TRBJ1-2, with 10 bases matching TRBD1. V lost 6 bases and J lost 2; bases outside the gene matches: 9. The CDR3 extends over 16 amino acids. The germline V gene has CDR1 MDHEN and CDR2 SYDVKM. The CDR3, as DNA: TGTGCCAGCAGGACAGGGGGCGGCTCAAGGAACTATGGCTACACCTTC. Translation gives CASRTGGGSRNYGYTF.

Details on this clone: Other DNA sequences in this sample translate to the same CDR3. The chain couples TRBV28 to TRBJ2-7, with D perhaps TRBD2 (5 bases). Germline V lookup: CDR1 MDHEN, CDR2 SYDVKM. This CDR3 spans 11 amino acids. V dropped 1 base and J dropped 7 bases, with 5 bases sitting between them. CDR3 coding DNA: TGTGCCAGCAGTTTATCGGGGGAGCAGTACTTC. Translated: CASSLSGEQYF.

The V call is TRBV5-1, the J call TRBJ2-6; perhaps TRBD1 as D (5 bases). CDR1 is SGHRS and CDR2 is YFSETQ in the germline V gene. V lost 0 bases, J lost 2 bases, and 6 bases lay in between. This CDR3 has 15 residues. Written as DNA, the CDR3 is TGCGCCAGCAGCTTGGCAGGGCCTGGGGCCAACGTCCTGACTTTC. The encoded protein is CASSLAGPGANVLTF. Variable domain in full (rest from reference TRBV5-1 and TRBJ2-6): KAGVTQTPRYLIKTRGQQVTLSCSPISGHRSVSWYQQTPGQGLQFLFEYFSETQRNKGNFPGRFSGRQFSNSRSEMNVSTLELGDSALYLCASSLAGPGANVLTFGAGSRLTVL.

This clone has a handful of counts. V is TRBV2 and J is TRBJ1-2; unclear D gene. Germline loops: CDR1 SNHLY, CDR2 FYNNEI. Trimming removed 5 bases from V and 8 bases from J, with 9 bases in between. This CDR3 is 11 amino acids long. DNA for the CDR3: TGTGCCAGCAGTCAGGAAAGGGGCTACACCTTC. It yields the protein CASSQERGYTF. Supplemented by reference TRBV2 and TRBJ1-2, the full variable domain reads EPEVTQTPSHQVTQMGQEVILRCVPISNHLYFYWYRQILGQKVEFLVSFYNNEISEKSEIFDDQFSVERPDGSNFTLKIRSTKLEDSAMYFCASSQERGYTFGSGTRLTVV.

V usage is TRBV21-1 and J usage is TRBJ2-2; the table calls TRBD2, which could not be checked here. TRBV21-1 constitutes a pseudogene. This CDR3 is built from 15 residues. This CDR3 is CASPVSGGAAGELFF. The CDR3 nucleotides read TGTGCCAGCCCCGTTAGCGGGGGGGCCGCTGGGGAGCTGTTTTTT.

CDR3 in DNA: TGTGCCATCAGTTCCGGGACAGACCAATACGAGCAGTACTTC. Protein product: CAISSGTDQYEQYF. V gene TRBV10-3 combines with J gene TRBJ2-7, with TRBD1 matching 7 bases. In germline, CDR1 is ENHRY, CDR2 SYGVKD. V gave up 5 bases and J gave up 4 bases; unmatched junction bases: 8. The CDR3 runs to 14 residues.